A single T cell receptor beta chain is shown here with its context. Its cognate antigen is unknown. The CDR3 contains 12 residues. The V gene's germline CDR1 is MDHEN and CDR2 SYDVKM. Trimming removed 6 bases from V and 4 bases from J, with 6 bases in between. The sample originates from a study of cytomegalovirus exposure and HLA in healthy donors. Amplification used 60 Vbeta primers and 13 Jbeta primers. Assay: immunoSEQ multiplex PCR; the TCRdb copy retains only in-frame clones and omits some. In all, the sample yields some 84,000 clones. Findings and caveats of the study: The study recorded 150 to 200 TCR beta chains that were cytomegalovirus-associated. Previously analyzed data showed that most TCR beta V segments were productive at a frequency of about 90% or about 30%.

The receptor was isolated from a middle-aged man in good health and CMV-seronegative. The material sequenced was PBMCs. J is TRBJ1-4 and V is TRBV28; perhaps TRBD1 as D (5 bases). In DNA, the CDR3 is TGTGCCAGCAGGCAGGGTAATGAAAAACTGTTTTTT. Its translation: CASRQGNEKLFF.